The 25 T cell receptor beta chains below were found in one sample sequenced in a study of blood T cell repertoires in COVID-19. Clones were read by immunoSEQ multiplex PCR, and TCRdb kept only the in-frame ones, dropping some. The data hold over 200,000 clones, with roughly 88% observed a single time. Material for sequencing was peripheral blood. The receptor source for this set is a human donor in a cohort sampled during active COVID-19.

This clone was detected only once. This chain uses TRBV4-1 with TRBJ1-2; D unresolved. From germline, CDR1 is MGHRA and CDR2 YSYEKL. Trimming removed 0 bases at V and 0 bases at J, with 8 bases between. The CDR3 has 15 amino acids. In nucleotides, the CDR3 is TGCGCCAGCAGCCAAGATGAGGTTTCTAACTATGGCTACACCTTC. As protein: CASSQDEVSNYGYTF.

The genes are TRBV28 and TRBJ1-2, with 9 bases identical to TRBD1. This CDR3 has 16 amino acids. V was pared by 4 bases and J by 4 bases, with 10 bases of the junction left unmatched. Germline V lookup: CDR1 MDHEN, CDR2 SYDVKM. Written as DNA, the CDR3 is TGTGCCAGCAGTTCCGCCCCGGGACAGGGCGGCTATGGCTACACCTTC. The encoded protein is CASSSAPGQGGYGYTF.

CDR3 sequence reads: CASSLQGLGSYEQYF. The DNA for the CDR3 is TGTGCCAGCAGCTTACAGGGGCTCGGTTCCTACGAGCAGTACTTC. J is TRBJ2-7 and V is TRBV7-2; tentatively, D is TRBD1 (6 bases). Germline loops: CDR1 SGHTA, CDR2 FQGNSA. The length of the CDR3 is 15 residues. Trimming removed 2 bases at V and 1 base at J, with 12 bases between.

The rearrangement joins TRBV30 to TRBJ1-1, with a tentative D call TRBD1 (5 bases). The CDR3 extends over 15 amino acids. Germline CDR1 and CDR2: GTSNPN and SVGIG (reference sequence). V gave up 1 base and J gave up 0 bases, with 12 bases separating them. In nucleotides, the CDR3 is TGTGCCTGGAGTGGTCAGGGAACCATGAACACTGAAGCTTTCTTT. Its protein is CAWSGQGTMNTEAFF. The variable domain in full, completed from reference TRBV30 and TRBJ1-1, reads SQTIHQWPATLVQPVGSPLSLECTVEGTSNPNLYWYRQAAGRGLQLLFYSVGIGQISSEVPQNLSASRPQDRQFILSSKKLLLSDSGFYLCAWSGQGTMNTEAFFGQGTRLTVV.

V is TRBV28 and J is TRBJ2-6; D is possibly TRBD2 (7 bases). The ends were cut back, 4 bases at V and 0 bases at J, with 19 bases in the middle. CDR1 and CDR2 (germline): MDHEN, SYDVKM. The CDR3 covers 19 residues. For the CDR3, the DNA is TGTGCCAGCAGTTCCTTGGGCGGCGGGGGCTTCTCTGGGGCCAACGTCCTGACTTTC. Translated, it gives CASSSLGGGGFSGANVLTF.

Of note for this clone: One end of the junction is discordant with germline, which a read error may explain. This rearrangement joins TRBV7-7 to TRBJ2-3; TRBD2 aligns across 10 bases. Germline CDR1 SSHAT, CDR2 FNYEAQ (reference sequence). The CDR3 loop spans 16 amino acids. The CDR3 DNA follows: TGTGCTAGCAGCCCCCAGCTAGCGGGAGCTGGAGATACGCAGTATTTT. Translation: CASSPQLAGAGDTQYF.

The rearrangement uses TRBV6-2 or TRBV6-3 and TRBJ2-1; a weak D match, TRBD2 (5 bases). There are 13 residues in the CDR3. CDR1 is MNHEY and CDR2 is SVGEGT in the germline V gene. V lost 1 base to trimming and J lost 9 bases, with 10 bases between them. CDR3 protein: CASSYWGEGEQFF. CDR3 nucleotides: TGTGCCAGCAGTTACTGGGGTGAGGGTGAGCAGTTCTTC.

V is TRBV7-2 and J is TRBJ1-6, with unresolved D. Trimming cost V 2 bases and J 7 bases, with 12 bases left between them. The CDR3 spans 15 residues. Germline CDR1 reads SGHTA; CDR2 reads FQGNSA. CDR3 sequence (DNA): TGTGCCAGCAGCTTAAGGCTCGGGGAAAATTCACCCCTCCACTTT. Protein sequence: CASSLRLGENSPLHF. The full variable domain, with the rest looked up from reference TRBV7-2 and TRBJ1-6, is GAGVSQSPSNKVTEKGKDVELRCDPISGHTALYWYRQSLGQGLEFLIYFQGNSAPDKSGLPSDRFSAERTGGSVSTLTIQRTQQEDSAVYLCASSLRLGENSPLHFGNGTRLTVT.

A single count supports this clone. This chain links TRBV7-2 with TRBJ1-6, with a weak D call TRBD1 (6 bases). The CDR3 is made up of 15 amino acids. Germline V gene data show CDR1 as SGHTA and CDR2 as FQGNSA. V was clipped by 5 bases and J by 7 bases, with 15 bases between them. CDR3 sequence (DNA): TGTGCCAGCAGCGCCTTGGGGGGGGCGAATTCACCCCTCCACTTT. Its protein product is CASSALGGANSPLHF.

This chain uses TRBV6-2 or TRBV6-3 with TRBJ1-2; a weak D match, TRBD1 (5 bases). This CDR3 comprises 12 residues. Deletions cut 0 bases from V and 13 bases from J, with 12 bases between. Germline values: CDR1 MNHEY, CDR2 SVGEGT. DNA for the CDR3: TGTGCCAGCAGTTACTCCCACCGGGGGTTCACCTTC. Protein sequence: CASSYSHRGFTF.

This chain uses TRBV27 with TRBJ2-2; the D gene is possibly TRBD2 (6 bases). Germline V gene data show CDR1 as MNHEY and CDR2 as SMNVEV (reference sequence). The ends were cut back, 6 bases at V and 1 base at J, with 12 bases in the middle. The CDR3 runs 15 residues. The CDR3 loop is CASRRDFQNTGELFF. In nucleotides, the CDR3 is TGTGCCAGCAGACGGGACTTCCAGAACACCGGGGAGCTGTTTTTT.

The chain is built from TRBV28 and TRBJ2-5, with D perhaps matching TRBD1 (6 bases). Germline lookup yields CDR1 MDHEN and CDR2 SYDVKM. The V end lost 5 bases, the J end lost 3 bases, and 13 bases lay between the germline ends. There are 14 residues in the CDR3. The CDR3 sequence: CASSGQGRKETQYF. The CDR3 region has the DNA TGTGCCAGCAGTGGGCAGGGGCGAAAAGAGACCCAGTACTTC.

The table lists this clone with a few counts. The chain links TRBV5-1 to TRBJ1-1, with a possible D match to TRBD1 (5 bases). V was clipped by 4 bases and J by 4 bases, with 14 bases between them. Germline CDR1 is SGHRS and CDR2 is YFSETQ. This CDR3 contains 14 residues. The CDR3 reads CASSGRVRSTEAFF. Written as DNA, the CDR3 is TGCGCCAGCAGCGGCAGGGTGAGGAGCACTGAAGCTTTCTTT.

The rearrangement uses TRBV5-1 and TRBJ2-1, with 8 bases lining up with TRBD2. V lost 1 base and J lost 4; bases outside the gene matches: 7. There are 16 residues in the CDR3. Germline values: CDR1 SGHRS, CDR2 YFSETQ. DNA of the CDR3: TGCGCCAGCAGCTTGTCGGCGGGAGGAGGGTACAATGAGCAGTTCTTC. Its protein is CASSLSAGGGYNEQFF.

The chain uses TRBV27 and TRBJ1-6; possible D gene TRBD1, 5 bases. Trimming stripped 9 bases from V and 3 bases from J, with 15 bases between. CDR1 MNHEY and CDR2 SMNVEV come from the germline V gene (reference sequence). The CDR3 has 15 amino acids. For the CDR3, the DNA is TGTGCCAGTAAGGGGCTGTCCGTCTATAATTCACCCCTCCACTTT. It is translated as CASKGLSVYNSPLHF.

J is TRBJ1-2 and V is TRBV19; possibly TRBD1 for D (6 bases). With 0 bases removed from V and 1 base from J, the gap between germline ends came to 12 bases. CDR3 length equals 16 residues. Germline-derived CDR1 and CDR2 are LNHDA and SQIVND (reference sequence). DNA of the CDR3: TGTGCCAGTAGTATAGAGGCAACAGGGTTTAACTATGGCTACACCTTC. It specifies CASSIEATGFNYGYTF.

Only a few counts were recorded for this clone. The gene calls are TRBV7-9 and TRBJ2-1; 10 bases align to TRBD1. The V gene's germline CDR1 is SEHNR and CDR2 FQNEAQ (reference sequence). The CDR3 totals 15 residues. The ends lost 4 bases at V and 2 bases at J; junction bases unmatched: 2. CDR3 DNA sequence: TGTGCCAGCAGCTGGGGACAGGGGACCTACAATGAGCAGTTCTTC. This sequence encodes CASSWGQGTYNEQFF.

This rearrangement joins TRBV9 to TRBJ1-3; 9 bases agree with TRBD1. The ends lost 6 bases at V and 1 base at J; junction bases unmatched: 5. Germline V gives CDR1 SGDLS, CDR2 YYNGEE. The CDR3 is 15 residues long. The CDR3 protein is CASILDRGSGNTIYF. The CDR3 coding sequence is TGTGCCAGCATCTTAGACAGGGGGTCTGGAAACACCATATATTTT.

The chain links TRBV19 to TRBJ1-1, with D possibly matching TRBD1 (5 bases). Germline CDR1 and CDR2: LNHDA and SQIVND (reference sequence). Trimming left V 7 bases short and J 3 bases short, with 9 bases between. The CDR3 spans 12 residues. As DNA, the CDR3 is TGTGCCAGTACCGGCAGGGACACTGAAGCTTTCTTT. It specifies CASTGRDTEAFF.

The chain joins TRBV18 to TRBJ2-1; 8 nucleotides agree with TRBD2. CDR3 length: 17 amino acids. The junction had 16 bases not matched to a gene; V was cut back by 3 bases and J by 9 bases. Germline lookup yields CDR1 KGHSH and CDR2 LQKENI. The CDR3, as DNA: TGTGCCAGCTCACCCCCCCGGGGGGAGCGGGGGCGGGGTGAGCAGTTCTTC. Translating gives CASSPPRGERGRGEQFF.

The V and J genes are TRBV7-3 and TRBJ2-3; possibly TRBD2 for D (7 bases). V lost 2 bases and J lost 0, with 12 bases in between. CDR1 and CDR2 (germline): SGHTA, FQGTGA. The CDR3 totals 16 residues. The CDR3 DNA reads as TGTGCCAGCAGCTTAGGGGGGGCCCTTAGCACAGATACGCAGTATTTT. This sequence encodes CASSLGGALSTDTQYF.

The chain carries TRBV7-2 and TRBJ2-3, with 7 positions matching TRBD2. Germline CDR1 is SGHTA and CDR2 is FQGNSA. The CDR3 contains 14 residues. V trimming: 0 bases; J trimming: 4 bases; junction bases outside the gene matches: 1. CDR3 nucleotide sequence: TGTGCCAGCAGCTTAGCTGGGAGGGCAGATACGCAGTATTTT. Its translation is CASSLAGRADTQYF.

For the CDR3, the DNA is TGTGCCAGCAGCTTGAACCTCTCACCAGGGGCTGAAGCTTTCTTT. This gives the protein CASSLNLSPGAEAFF. This chain joins TRBV5-6 and TRBJ1-1; TRBD1 might be the D (6 bases). The CDR3 totals 15 residues. The V gene's germline CDR1 is SGHDT and CDR2 YYEEEE. The V gene lost 1 base and the J gene lost 6 bases, with 16 bases spanning the gap.

The rearrangement links TRBV19 to TRBJ2-6; D gene unclear. The V and J ends lost 5 bases and 0 bases respectively, with 8 bases between them. This CDR3 comprises 15 residues. Germline V lookup: CDR1 LNHDA, CDR2 SQIVND (reference sequence). CDR3 nucleotide sequence: TGTGCCAGTAGTCCACGAGCCTCTGGGGCCAACGTCCTGACTTTC. Translation gives CASSPRASGANVLTF.

The rearrangement links TRBV18 to TRBJ1-2, with D unresolved. Germline lookup yields CDR1 KGHSH and CDR2 LQKENI. Trimming took 2 bases from V and 3 from J, leaving 10 bases between them. CDR3 length: 14 amino acids. CDR3 DNA: TGTGCCAGCTCACCAGGGCGGGTACACTATGGCTACACCTTC. Translation: CASSPGRVHYGYTF.